This T cell receptor (beta chain) stems from a study of cytomegalovirus exposure and HLA in healthy donors. Produced via immunoSEQ multiplex PCR; TCRdb's table is partial and in-frame only. The table shows some 250,000 clones, with 90% occurring only once. The TCR sequence derives from a woman between 18 and 30 years old in good health and CMV-seronegative. The sequenced sample consisted of PBMCs.

CDR3 loop: CASSFGTGGLVTEAFF. The CDR3 coding sequence is TGTGCCAGCAGTTTTGGGACAGGGGGCCTCGTCACTGAAGCTTTCTTT. This chain links TRBV27 with TRBJ1-1, with TRBD1 matching over 12 bases. Germline V gene data show CDR1 as MNHEY and CDR2 as SMNVEV (reference sequence). V was pared by 3 bases and J by 4 bases, with 6 bases of the junction left unmatched. CDR3 length equals 16 residues.